A single sample gave rise to the 20 T cell receptor beta chains below, sequenced in a study of shared clonotypes between healthy human individuals. Assay used: immunoSEQ multiplex PCR; TCRdb lists only in-frame clones, some missing. The table shows about 1.1 million clones, with 70% to 80% occurring only once. The sequenced sample consisted of memory CD4+ T cells from PBMCs. Subset noted: CD45RA-negative fraction. All receptors come from a man between 18 and 35 years old in good health. Some clones in this sample may be carry-over from other donors' samples.

This clone turned up a few times. The V gene is TRBV10-2, the J gene TRBJ2-7; 10 bases map to TRBD1. Losses at the gene ends were 3 bases for V and 6 bases for J; bases not matched to a gene: 5. This CDR3 contains 14 residues. CDR1 and CDR2 from the germline V gene are WSHSY and SAAADI. CDR3 nucleotide sequence: TGCGCCAGCAGTGACGGGGGACAGGGGTCCGAGCAGTACTTC. Its protein is CASSDGGQGSEQYF.

The genes are TRBV4-3 and TRBJ2-3, with 9 bases lining up with TRBD2. This CDR3 contains 16 residues. V lost 1 base, J lost 2 bases, and 4 bases stayed unmatched. Germline CDR1 and CDR2: LGHNA and YSLEER. CDR3 loop: CASSQVLAGVTDTQYF. DNA for the CDR3: TGCGCCAGCAGCCAAGTTTTAGCGGGAGTCACAGATACGCAGTATTTT.

V and J are TRBV18 and TRBJ2-7; D is uncertain. Trimming shortened V by 3 bases and J by 6 bases, and 9 bases separated the two germline ends. Germline V gene lookup returns CDR1 KGHSH and CDR2 LQKENI. The CDR3 runs 12 residues. The CDR3 bases are TGTGCCAGCTCACCGGGCTTTTCCGAGCAGTACTTC. Amino acids: CASSPGFSEQYF.

The chain links TRBV5-4 to TRBJ1-3, with TRBD1 as a possible D gene (6 bases). V lost 4 bases, J lost 1 base, and 15 bases lay in between. The length of the CDR3 is 16 residues. The germline V gene has CDR1 SGHNT and CDR2 YYREEE (reference sequence). The CDR3 protein is CASSESRGISGNTIYF. The CDR3 bases are TGTGCCAGCAGCGAGAGCAGGGGAATTTCTGGAAACACCATATATTTT.

This chain uses TRBV28 with TRBJ2-4, with a tentative D call TRBD1 (7 bases). The CDR3 runs to 14 residues. In germline, CDR1 is MDHEN, CDR2 SYDVKM. Trimming removed 7 bases from V and 8 bases from J, with 18 bases in between. In nucleotides, the CDR3 is TGTGCCAGCATCCAGGGGGGTATAGGAGACATTCAGTACTTC. Translation: CASIQGGIGDIQYF.

The chain uses TRBV25-1 and TRBJ1-3; D possibly corresponds to TRBD1 (6 bases). The CDR3 sequence is 16 residues long. Between the trimmed V and J ends, which lost 1 base and 7 bases, there was a span of 17 bases. Germline CDR1 reads MGHDK; CDR2 reads SYGVNS. CDR3 DNA sequence: TGTGCCAGCAGTGAATCGGGCAGGGTGAGGGGGAACACCATATATTTT. The encoded protein is CASSESGRVRGNTIYF.

This rearrangement joins TRBV28 to TRBJ2-6; weak D call: TRBD1 (5 bases). The CDR3 covers 16 residues. The germline V and J ends were trimmed by 6 bases and 4 bases, with 16 bases remaining between them. The V gene's germline CDR1 is MDHEN and CDR2 SYDVKM. The CDR3 DNA reads TGTGCCAGCAGCCCATTAGGGGCGTCGGGGGCCAACGTCCTGACTTTC. Translating it yields CASSPLGASGANVLTF.

The chain joins TRBV29-1 to TRBJ1-1; TRBD1 aligns across 7 bases. The CDR3 has 13 residues. After removal of 6 bases from V and 4 bases from J, the junction contained 8 bases not matched to a gene. CDR1 and CDR2 (germline): SQVTM, ANQGSEA. CDR3 DNA sequence: TGCAGCGTCGCCCGAGGGGGCCGCACTGAAGCTTTCTTT. This gives the protein CSVARGGRTEAFF.

This clone is a singleton in its sample. It may be a read error: a sequence one base away is much more abundant. The chain has TRBV5-1 and TRBJ2-5; the D is unclear. The J call is in doubt because the DNA end fits TRBJ2-7 better. The germline V gene has CDR1 SGHRS and CDR2 YFSETQ. The CDR3 sequence is 11 residues long. The CDR3 sequence is CASSLEAEQYF. As DNA, the CDR3 is TGCGCCAGCAGCTTGGAAGCCGAGCAGTACTTC.

The V and J genes are TRBV7-9 and TRBJ2-2, with D maybe TRBD1 (6 bases). Germline V lookup: CDR1 SEHNR, CDR2 FQNEAQ (reference sequence). The V gene lost 2 bases and the J gene lost 4 bases, with 11 bases spanning the gap. This CDR3 has 15 residues. CDR3 region: CASSLNNRVTGELFF. CDR3 bases: TGTGCCAGCAGCTTAAACAACAGGGTCACCGGGGAGCTGTTTTTT.

The chain employs TRBV7-3 and TRBJ2-7; 7 bases are a match to TRBD2. The CDR3 has 15 residues. The V gene end was trimmed by 2 bases and the J gene end by 0 bases; junction bases not matched to a gene: 4. Germline CDR1 SGHTA, CDR2 FQGTGA. CDR3 nucleotide sequence: TGTGCCAGCAGCTTAGCGGGGACTACCTCCTACGAGCAGTACTTC. This codes for CASSLAGTTSYEQYF.

The chain is built from TRBV10-3 and TRBJ1-1, with 8 bases that match TRBD1. The CDR3 consists of 15 residues. CDR1 is ENHRY and CDR2 is SYGVKD in the germline V gene. With V trimmed by 7 bases and J by 3 bases, 10 bases remained unmatched. CDR3 nucleotides: TGTGCCATCACCCGGACAGGGAGATCCGACACTGAAGCTTTCTTT. Its protein product is CAITRTGRSDTEAFF.

V usage is TRBV28 and J usage is TRBJ2-3; 14 nucleotides line up with TRBD2. The CDR3 contains 15 residues. V was clipped by 8 bases and J by 4 bases; unmatched bases: 5. Germline CDR1 reads MDHEN; CDR2 reads SYDVKM. CDR3 region: CASVVTSGRADTQYF. The CDR3 coding sequence is TGTGCCAGCGTCGTGACTAGCGGGAGGGCAGATACGCAGTATTTT.

This clone was seen only once. The rearrangement links TRBV7-6 to TRBJ2-3, with TRBD2 matching 12 bases. Germline V gene lookup returns CDR1 SGHVS and CDR2 FNYEAQ. After removal of 5 bases from V and 1 base from J, the junction contained 7 bases not matched to a gene. This CDR3 region has 17 residues. CDR3 loop: CASSTRLAGVGTDTQYF. CDR3 DNA sequence: TGTGCCAGCAGCACCAGACTAGCGGGAGTTGGCACAGATACGCAGTATTTT.

The rearrangement links TRBV7-3 to TRBJ1-5; no definite D call. The germline V and J ends were trimmed by 3 bases and 0 bases, with 6 bases remaining between them. Germline V gene sequence: CDR1 SGHTA, CDR2 FQGTGA. This CDR3 has 14 residues. CDR3 in amino acids: CASSFRLSNQPQHF. As DNA, the CDR3 is TGTGCCAGCAGCTTCCGGCTTAGCAATCAGCCCCAGCATTTT.

V and J are TRBV9 and TRBJ1-4, with D possibly TRBD1 on 5 matching bases. Germline V gene sequence: CDR1 SGDLS, CDR2 YYNGEE. This CDR3 has 14 amino acids. The V and J ends lost 3 bases and 8 bases respectively, with 14 bases between them. The CDR3 bases are TGTGCCAGCAGCGCCGGGACCCGACGGGAAAAACTGTTTTTT. Protein: CASSAGTRREKLFF.

This clone was seen once. The V and J genes are TRBV7-8 and TRBJ2-1, with 16 positions matching TRBD2. CDR3 length: 20 residues. J lost 4 bases, V lost 5 bases, and 14 bases had no gene match. The germline V gene has CDR1 SGHVS and CDR2 FQNEAQ. The CDR3 sequence: CASSPHGGTSGRAGYNEQFF. CDR3 nucleotides: TGTGCCAGCAGCCCCCACGGGGGGACTAGCGGGAGGGCCGGGTACAATGAGCAGTTCTTC. The whole variable domain, filled in from reference TRBV7-8 and TRBJ2-1, reads GAGVSQSPRYKVAKRGQDVALRCDPISGHVSLFWYQQALGQGPEFLTYFQNEAQLDKSGLPSDRFFAERPEGSVSTLKIQRTQQEDSAVYLCASSPHGGTSGRAGYNEQFFGPGTRLTVL.

The chain is built from TRBV5-4 and TRBJ1-5; tentatively, D is TRBD1 (6 bases). The V gene's germline CDR1 is SGHNT and CDR2 YYREEE (reference sequence). V lost 2 bases and J lost 6, with 12 bases in between. The length of the CDR3 is 14 residues. The CDR3 here is CASSLQGYGQPQHF. CDR3 nucleotide sequence: TGTGCCAGCAGCTTACAGGGTTACGGTCAGCCCCAGCATTTT.

This clone is a singleton in its sample. The chain combines TRBV5-4 with TRBJ2-3, with 10 positions matching TRBD2. The CDR3 is made up of 15 amino acids. The V and J ends lost 5 bases and 3 bases, in that order; junction bases with no gene match: 6. Germline V gene data show CDR1 as SGHNT and CDR2 as YYREEE (reference sequence). The CDR3 protein is CASSFGTSETDTQYF. The CDR3 region has the DNA TGTGCCAGCAGTTTTGGGACTAGCGAGACAGATACGCAGTATTTT.

CDR3 nucleotide sequence: TGCGCCAGCAGCTTATTGGCGGGACTAGAGGGCGGGATCGGAGAGACCCAGTACTTC. Its translation is CASSLLAGLEGGIGETQYF. This chain connects TRBV5-1 to TRBJ2-5; 8 bases align to TRBD2. V trimming: 2 bases; J trimming: 4 bases; junction bases outside the gene matches: 19. The CDR3 length is 19 residues. Germline V gene lookup returns CDR1 SGHRS and CDR2 YFSETQ. Combining the CDR3 with reference TRBV5-1 and TRBJ2-5 gives the whole variable domain KAGVTQTPRYLIKTRGQQVTLSCSPISGHRSVSWYQQTPGQGLQFLFEYFSETQRNKGNFPGRFSGRQFSNSRSEMNVSTLELGDSALYLCASSLLAGLEGGIGETQYFGPGTRLLVL.